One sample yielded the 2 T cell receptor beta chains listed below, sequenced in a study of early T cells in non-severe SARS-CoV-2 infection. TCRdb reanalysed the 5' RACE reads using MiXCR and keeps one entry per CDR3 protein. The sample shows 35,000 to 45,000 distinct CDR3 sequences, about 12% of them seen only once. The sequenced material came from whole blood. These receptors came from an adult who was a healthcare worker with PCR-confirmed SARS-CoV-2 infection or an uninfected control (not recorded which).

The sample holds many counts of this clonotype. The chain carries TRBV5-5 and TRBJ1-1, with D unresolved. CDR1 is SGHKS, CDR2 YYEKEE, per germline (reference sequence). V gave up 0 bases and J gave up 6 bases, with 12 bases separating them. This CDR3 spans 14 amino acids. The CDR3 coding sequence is TGTGCCAGCAGCTTGGCCGGAGGTCGGGCTGAAGCTTTCTTT. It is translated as CASSLAGGRAEAFF.

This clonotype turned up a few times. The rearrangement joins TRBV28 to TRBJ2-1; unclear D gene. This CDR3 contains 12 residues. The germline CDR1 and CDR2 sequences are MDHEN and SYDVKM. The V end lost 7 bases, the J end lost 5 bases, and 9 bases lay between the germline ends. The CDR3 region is CASTTSHNEQFF. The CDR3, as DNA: TGTGCCAGCACCACGAGCCACAATGAGCAGTTCTTC.